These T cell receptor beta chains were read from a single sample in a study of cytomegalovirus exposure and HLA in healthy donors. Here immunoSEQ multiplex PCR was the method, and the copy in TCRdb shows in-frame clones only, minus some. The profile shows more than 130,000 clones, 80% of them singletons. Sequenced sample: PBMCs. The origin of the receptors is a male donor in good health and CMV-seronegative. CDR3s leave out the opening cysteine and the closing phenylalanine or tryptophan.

ASSLALDRAAYGYT	TRBJ1-2	TRBV7-2
ASSPGGSTEAF	TRBJ1-1	TRBV18
ASSPPEGQSTDTQY	TRBJ2-3	TRBV7-9
ASSFLGRRNEQF	TRBJ2-1	TRBV7-8
SAPRLEGYT	TRBJ1-2	TRBV20-1
ASSRPGTLNTGELF	TRBJ2-2	TRBV7-2
ATSRGGGGGVYEQF	TRBJ2-1	TRBV15
SSSSTSGTGYNEKLF	TRBJ1-4	TRBV7-9
VSSPRTGDQPQH	TRBJ1-5	TRBV27
ASSDTSYNSPLH	TRBJ1-6	TRBV18
ASSLGDATEAF	TRBJ1-1	TRBV5-1
SVEEGSYGYT	TRBJ1-2	TRBV29-1
ASSLETSGGEKY	TRBJ2-3	TRBV5-1
AWFDSGVYNEQF	TRBJ2-1	TRBV30
ASSYGTGFNTGELF	TRBJ2-2	TRBV6-5
ASSLTVTDTQY	TRBJ2-3	TRBV5-4
ASSQKWAGGNGYT	TRBJ1-2	TRBV11-3
ASSKTRLAAF	TRBJ1-1	TRBV5-6
ASSRTSGAETDTQY	TRBJ2-3	TRBV7-3
ASSGTGALYEQY	TRBJ2-7	TRBV28
ASSMVDRNTGELF	TRBJ2-2	TRBV19
ASSQTGTHNEQF	TRBJ2-1	TRBV4-2
ASSKAGTGVNQPQH	TRBJ1-5	TRBV21-1
ASSFKNREETQY	TRBJ2-5	TRBV5-4
ASSQDWQAAEAF	TRBJ1-1	TRBV4-2
ASSRITGEAYGYT	TRBJ1-2	TRBV4-2
ASSPSARSGASNEKLF	TRBJ1-4	TRBV7-2
AWSFGTGDYNEQF	TRBJ2-1	TRBV30
AISDLTYEQY	TRBJ2-7	TRBV10-3
ASSADRAPGAEAF	TRBJ1-1	TRBV7-3
ATQPYRAGNTIY	TRBJ1-3	TRBV6-5
ASSEGLKAPLH	TRBJ1-6	TRBV6-1
ASSPGTGWNGYT	TRBJ1-2	TRBV6-4
ASSSQRGGNTGELF	TRBJ2-2	TRBV7-9
ASSLTGTGDNEQF	TRBJ2-1	TRBV5-6
ASGGTGSNQPQH	TRBJ1-5	TRBV19
ASSQGLAGYNEQF	TRBJ2-1	TRBV4-1
ASSLEGTGGYEQY	NA	TRBV5-1
ASSLQVSSYTYEQY	TRBJ2-7	TRBV7-2
ATSGTRYENTEAF	TRBJ1-1	TRBV15
ASSAQTGGNEQF	TRBJ2-1	TRBV5-1
ASSPRGGAGNEQF	TRBJ2-1	TRBV7-3
ASSLGTGHTDTQY	TRBJ2-3	TRBV28
ASSQRQGVGMSNQPQH	TRBJ1-5	TRBV4-1
ASSLGGGQFGYT	TRBJ1-2	TRBV25-1
ACHLRGNSPLH	TRBJ1-6	TRBV30
ASSLEYATSGGFTDTQY	TRBJ2-3	TRBV4-3
ASSLGGRMNYGYT	TRBJ1-2	TRBV5-6
ASSSGGPGNTIY	TRBJ1-3	TRBV5-1
ASSLDRADYGYT	TRBJ1-2	TRBV5-1
AISPLRRGGNEQY	TRBJ2-7	TRBV10-3
ASSQDYGHLSNQPQH	TRBJ1-5	TRBV4-2
ASSYSGGGTNEKLF	TRBJ1-4	TRBV6-5
ASTPAGRAQETQY	TRBJ2-5	TRBV6-1
ASSSPRGSGNTIY	TRBJ1-3	TRBV11-2
ASSLADGGNTEAF	TRBJ1-1	TRBV5-4
ASISSGANVLT	TRBJ2-6	TRBV6-1
ASSLSYNEQF	TRBJ2-1	TRBV28
ASSSTVGANYGYT	TRBJ1-2	TRBV7-9
ASTPDRATGTGELF	TRBJ2-2	TRBV19